The rows below give T cell receptor beta chains drawn from one sample of a study of blood T cell repertoires in COVID-19. Data came from immunoSEQ multiplex PCR; TCRdb stores just in-frame clones and leaves some out. The sample carries more than 95,000 clones, just over 90% recorded once. What was sequenced was peripheral blood. Receptors originate from a human donor with active COVID-19. The donor label of this sample is uncertain. Each CDR3 is given with its conserved first and last residue. Fields, in order: CDR3 DNA, CDR3 protein, D gene, clone size, V gene, J gene. D genes are given only for firm matches. Not every row has a clone size; where given, it reads once, few, many or a size class.

TGTGCCTGGAGTTGGGCAGAAAAGTCTGGGGCCAACGTCCTGACTTTC	CAWSWAEKSGANVLTF	.	few	TRBV30	TRBJ2-6
TGTGCCAGTAGTTCACAAAAGGGGCTACTGAACACTGAAGCTTTCTTT	CASSSQKGLLNTEAFF	.	.	TRBV19	TRBJ1-1
TGTGCCATCAGTGAAGCGAGGGACAGGGGGGGAGATACGCAGTATTTT	CAISEARDRGGDTQYF	TRBD1	.	TRBV10-3	TRBJ2-3
TGTGCCAGCAGCTCTCTGACAGGAACCTACGAGCAGTACTTC	CASSSLTGTYEQYF	.	.	TRBV7-2	TRBJ2-7
TGTGCCAGCAGCCGGGGACTCTCCTACGAGCAGTACTTC	CASSRGLSYEQYF	.	once	TRBV6-2/TRBV6-3	TRBJ2-7
TGCGCCAGCAGCTTGGAGAAGGGAGGGGGGTTCACAGATACGCAGTATTTT	CASSLEKGGGFTDTQYF	.	.	TRBV5-1	TRBJ2-3
TGTGCCAGCACCCCGGGGGGGCTGGTTGATACGCAGTATTTT	CASTPGGLVDTQYF	TRBD2	once	TRBV7-2	TRBJ2-3
TGTGCCAGTACCTGGTTTTCAACGGGGGATACGCAGTATTTT	CASTWFSTGDTQYF	.	.	TRBV18	TRBJ2-3
TGTGCCAGCACCACTTATGGGCTAGCGGGGGGGACCGGGGAGCTGTTTTTT	CASTTYGLAGGTGELFF	TRBD2	.	TRBV7-6	TRBJ2-2
TGTGCCAGCAGTTTAGAGACTAGCGGGGGTTGGGATGAGCAGTTCTTC	CASSLETSGGWDEQFF	TRBD2	.	TRBV27	TRBJ2-1
TGTGCCAGCAGCGAAACTAGCGGGGGGACTTACGAGCAGTACTTC	CASSETSGGTYEQYF	TRBD2	.	TRBV5-4	TRBJ2-7
TGTGCCAGTAGTCGACAGGTCGGCTCCTACGAGCAGTACTTC	CASSRQVGSYEQYF	.	.	TRBV19	TRBJ2-7
TGTGCCAGCAGTGAAGCGGGGCCAGGTAAGGAGCCCCAGCATTTT	CASSEAGPGKEPQHF	.	.	TRBV6-1	TRBJ1-5
TGTGCCAGCGGACGACTAGCGAGCACTACTAGCACAGATACGCAGTATTTT	CASGRLASTTSTDTQYF	TRBD2	.	TRBV7-2	TRBJ2-3
TGTGCCAGTAGTATGCAACCGGGACAGGGGTCAGAAGCTTTCTTT	CASSMQPGQGSEAFF	TRBD1	.	TRBV19	TRBJ1-1
TGTGCCAGCAGCGGCAACAGGGGGAATACCTACGAGCAGTACTTC	CASSGNRGNTYEQYF	TRBD1	.	TRBV11-2	TRBJ2-7
TGTGCCACCAGCAAGGCAGGGTTCTCCTATAATTCACCCCTCCACTTT	CATSKAGFSYNSPLHF	.	.	TRBV15	TRBJ1-6
TGTGCCAGTAGCCTAGCGGCCGGGAGTGAAAAACTGTTTTTT	CASSLAAGSEKLFF	.	.	TRBV19	TRBJ1-4
TGTGCCTGGAGTGTCGGGGTTTCGACTAGCAATCAGCCCCAGCATTTT	CAWSVGVSTSNQPQHF	.	.	TRBV30	TRBJ1-5
TGTGCGGGCAGGTGGGACAGGGCTGGCTACACCTTC	CAGRWDRAGYTF	TRBD1	.	TRBV2	TRBJ1-2
TGTGCCAGCTCACCAGAACAGGGGAACTATGGCTACACCTTC	CASSPEQGNYGYTF	TRBD1	.	TRBV18	TRBJ1-2
TGCGCCAGCAGCTTGGATGGACAGTACTACAATGAGCAGTTCTTC	CASSLDGQYYNEQFF	.	.	TRBV5-1	TRBJ2-1
TGTGCCAGCAGCCCAGGACAAGCCGTAAGCTCTGGGGCCAACGTCCTGACTTTC	CASSPGQAVSSGANVLTF	.	.	TRBV4-2	TRBJ2-6
TGTGCCAGCAGCTTAATGACAGGGGCGAACACTGAAGCTTTCTTT	CASSLMTGANTEAFF	TRBD1	.	TRBV11-1	TRBJ1-1
TGTGCCAGCAGTTCCCATTGGAGCGGGGGCAGCACAGATACGCAGTATTTT	CASSSHWSGGSTDTQYF	TRBD2	.	TRBV6-2/TRBV6-3	TRBJ2-3
TGTGCCAGCAGTTACTCGAGCGCGAGCTCTGGAAACACCATATATTTT	CASSYSSASSGNTIYF	.	.	TRBV6-5	TRBJ1-3
TGCAGTGCTAGTAAGCCGGTAGCGGGGGACCTCTCCTACAATGAGCAGTTCTTC	CSASKPVAGDLSYNEQFF	TRBD2	.	TRBV20-1	TRBJ2-1
TGTGCCAGCAGCCAAGATTCCGGGAGTAATTCACCCCTCCACTTT	CASSQDSGSNSPLHF	.	.	TRBV14	TRBJ1-6
TGTGCCACCAGCAGTAGGTCGACTTACTACGAGCAGTACTTC	CATSSRSTYYEQYF	.	.	TRBV15	TRBJ2-7
TGTGCCAGCAGCAGGGCAAACTATGGCTACACCTTC	CASSRANYGYTF	.	.	TRBV28	TRBJ1-2
TGTGCCAGCACTCTAGAGGGGGGGCGCACTGAAGCTTTCTTT	CASTLEGGRTEAFF	.	few	TRBV4-2	TRBJ1-1
TGTGCCAGCAGTTTCCTTGGGCAGGGCCGTTCTAACTATGGCTACACCTTC	CASSFLGQGRSNYGYTF	.	.	TRBV28	TRBJ1-2
TGTGCCAGGGACCGGGACAGGGACGTTTGTGATAACGGGGCTGAAGCTTTCTTT	CARDRDRDVCDNGAEAFF	TRBD1	once	TRBV28	TRBJ1-1
TGTGCCAGCAAGGCGGGCAGTCTGCACGAGCAGTACTTC	CASKAGSLHEQYF	.	.	TRBV6-5	TRBJ2-7
TGTGCCAGCAGTGGGGGCCCATGGATGACAGATACGCAGTATTTT	CASSGGPWMTDTQYF	.	once	TRBV6-2/TRBV6-3	TRBJ2-3
TGTGCCACCAGCAGTGAGCGGAGTTTTAACACTGAAGCTTTCTTT	CATSSERSFNTEAFF	.	.	TRBV15	TRBJ1-1
TGTGCCAGCAGTTTGACTGGGACAGGAACCTACGAGCAGTACTTC	CASSLTGTGTYEQYF	TRBD1	.	TRBV28	TRBJ2-7
TGTGCCAGCAGCACCGGACAGGCCTATGGCTACACCTTC	CASSTGQAYGYTF	TRBD1	.	TRBV11-3	TRBJ1-2
TGTGCTAGTAGCCGGCAGGGGGGCAATTCACCCCTCCACTTT	CASSRQGGNSPLHF	TRBD1	.	TRBV12-5	TRBJ1-6
TGTGCCAGCATTGCGGGGGGCCTTTTGGATGAGCAGTTCTTC	CASIAGGLLDEQFF	TRBD2	.	TRBV2	TRBJ2-1
TGCGCCAGCAGCTTGCGGGTTCGAAACACTGAAGCTTTCTTT	CASSLRVRNTEAFF	.	.	TRBV5-1	TRBJ1-1
TGCGCCAGCAGCCAAGTTGGGACATACACTGAAGCTTTCTTT	CASSQVGTYTEAFF	.	.	TRBV4-3	TRBJ1-1
TGTGCCAGCAGTTACCCGGACAGGGGCAACTATGGCTACACCTTC	CASSYPDRGNYGYTF	TRBD1	.	TRBV6-6	TRBJ1-2
TGTGCCAGCAGCAGCGGGACGGCCATCCATGGCTACACCTTC	CASSSGTAIHGYTF	.	.	TRBV5-4	TRBJ1-2
TGTGCCAGCTCACAAGACCGGGGAGAGACCCAGTACTTC	CASSQDRGETQYF	.	.	TRBV18	TRBJ2-5
TGTGCCAGTAGTATAGGCGGAGGGAGGGGCAATCAGCCCCAGCATTTT	CASSIGGGRGNQPQHF	.	.	TRBV19	TRBJ1-5
TGTGCCAGCAGTGGGAGGGACGAGCAGTACTTC	CASSGRDEQYF	.	.	TRBV2	TRBJ2-7
TGTGCCAGCTCACCACAGGGGGGGTCCTACGAGCAGTACTTC	CASSPQGGSYEQYF	.	.	TRBV18	TRBJ2-7
TGTGCCAGCAGTCTTACCCATTCCAGGGGGCAAGACTATGGCTACACCTTC	CASSLTHSRGQDYGYTF	TRBD1	.	TRBV27	TRBJ1-2
TGTGCCATCAGTGAGACAGTTAACTATGGCTACACCTTC	CAISETVNYGYTF	.	.	TRBV10-3	TRBJ1-2
TGTGCCAGCAGTTACCGGCGGGACGGATACTATGGCTACACCTTC	CASSYRRDGYYGYTF	.	.	TRBV27	TRBJ1-2